This T cell receptor (beta chain) was retrieved from a study of blood T cells in healthy people across ages. The second PCR ran about 6 to 11 cycles with a sample-barcoded 5' primer and J-beta primers. Each cDNA molecule received a tag from a template-switch adaptor that had 12 random nucleotides. One entry per CDR3 protein results from TCRdb running MiXCR on the 5' RACE reads. The data hold more than 650,000 distinct CDR3 sequences, with 20% to 25% observed a single time. V lost 4 bases and J lost 5; bases outside the gene matches: 6. Germline-derived CDR1 and CDR2 are SGHTA and FQGNSA. This CDR3 is 15 amino acids long.

The chain is built from TRBV7-2 and TRBJ1-2; 11 nucleotides agree with TRBD1. Sample: blood. The source is an older man in good health. CDR3 loop: CASSSRDRGSYGYTF. The CDR3 DNA follows: TGTGCCAGCAGCTCCCGGGACAGGGGGAGTTATGGCTACACCTTC. Complete variable domain (other parts from reference TRBV7-2 and TRBJ1-2): GAGVSQSPSNKVTEKGKDVELRCDPISGHTALYWYRQSLGQGLEFLIYFQGNSAPDKSGLPSDRFSAERTGGSVSTLTIQRTQQEDSAVYLCASSSRDRGSYGYTFGSGTRLTVV.